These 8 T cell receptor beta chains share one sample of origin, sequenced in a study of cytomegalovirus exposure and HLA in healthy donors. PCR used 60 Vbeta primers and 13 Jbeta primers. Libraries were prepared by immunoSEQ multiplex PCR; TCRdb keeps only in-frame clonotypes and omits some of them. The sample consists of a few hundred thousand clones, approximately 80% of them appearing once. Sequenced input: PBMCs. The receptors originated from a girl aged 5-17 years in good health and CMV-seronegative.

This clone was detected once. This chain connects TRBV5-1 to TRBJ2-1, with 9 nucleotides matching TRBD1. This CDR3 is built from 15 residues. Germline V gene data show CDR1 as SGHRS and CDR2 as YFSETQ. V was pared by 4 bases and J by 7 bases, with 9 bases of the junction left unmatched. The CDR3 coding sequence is TGCGCCAGCAGCCAGGGACAGGGCCGAAGGAATGAGCAGTTCTTC. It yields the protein CASSQGQGRRNEQFF.

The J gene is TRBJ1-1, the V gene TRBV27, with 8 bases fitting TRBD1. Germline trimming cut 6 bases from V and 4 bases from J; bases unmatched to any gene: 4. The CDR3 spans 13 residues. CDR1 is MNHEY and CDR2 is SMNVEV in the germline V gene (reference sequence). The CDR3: CASRWTGSTEAFF. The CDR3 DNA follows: TGTGCCAGCAGATGGACAGGGAGCACTGAAGCTTTCTTT.

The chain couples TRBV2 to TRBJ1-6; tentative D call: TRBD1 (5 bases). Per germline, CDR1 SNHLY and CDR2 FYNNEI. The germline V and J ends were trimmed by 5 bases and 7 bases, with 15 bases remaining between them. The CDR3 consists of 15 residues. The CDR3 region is CASSPYLRGNSPLHF. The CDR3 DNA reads TGTGCCAGCAGTCCCTACCTCCGGGGGAATTCACCCCTCCACTTT.

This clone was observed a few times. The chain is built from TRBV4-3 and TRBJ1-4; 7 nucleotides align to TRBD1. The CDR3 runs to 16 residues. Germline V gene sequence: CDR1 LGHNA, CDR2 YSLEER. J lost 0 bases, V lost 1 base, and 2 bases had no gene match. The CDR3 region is CASSQAGTATNEKLFF. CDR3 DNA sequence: TGCGCCAGCAGCCAAGCAGGGACAGCAACTAATGAAAAACTGTTTTTT.

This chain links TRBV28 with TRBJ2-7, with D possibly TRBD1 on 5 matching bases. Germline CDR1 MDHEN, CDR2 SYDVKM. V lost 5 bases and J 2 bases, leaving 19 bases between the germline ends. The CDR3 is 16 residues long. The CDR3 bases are TGTGCCAGCAGTGGGGCAGGGAATTTAGAAGCCTACGAGCAGTACTTC. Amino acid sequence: CASSGAGNLEAYEQYF.

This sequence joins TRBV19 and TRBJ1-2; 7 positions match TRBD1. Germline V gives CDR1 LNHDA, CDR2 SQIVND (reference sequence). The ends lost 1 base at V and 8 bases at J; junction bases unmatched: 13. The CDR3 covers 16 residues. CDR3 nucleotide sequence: TGTGCCAGTAGTATAGTTCTCCGACAGGGATGGGAAGGCTACACCTTC. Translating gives CASSIVLRQGWEGYTF.

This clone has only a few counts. CDR3 DNA sequence: TGTGCCAGCAGCTTATCGGAGGGGCACTCCTACAATGAGCAGTTCTTC. Its protein product is CASSLSEGHSYNEQFF. The chain uses TRBV7-6 and TRBJ2-1, with TRBD2 as a possible D gene (6 bases). This CDR3 comprises 16 residues. V was pared by 2 bases and J by 0 bases, with 11 bases between. Germline CDR1 and CDR2: SGHVS and FNYEAQ.

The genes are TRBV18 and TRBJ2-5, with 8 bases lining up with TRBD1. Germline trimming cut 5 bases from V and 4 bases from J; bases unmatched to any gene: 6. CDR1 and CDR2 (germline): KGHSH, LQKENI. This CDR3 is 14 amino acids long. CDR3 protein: CASSVGQGLETQYF. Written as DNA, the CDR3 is TGTGCCAGCTCAGTCGGACAGGGTTTAGAGACCCAGTACTTC.